The 6 T cell receptor beta chains listed next were all sequenced from one sample in a study of blood T cell repertoires in COVID-19 (TCRdb year 2020). Library preparation employed the immunoSEQ multiplex PCR assay. The clones in this table, taken by TCRdb from immuneACCESS, are in-frame only. Not every clone is retained; where verified, under half of the shortfall comes from an unresolved V gene, and the cause of the rest is unknown. The sample table shows 250,000 to 300,000 clones, and approximately 85% are seen once. The ten largest clonotypes hold about 1% of the sample. Material: PBMCs or T cells enriched from blood (not recorded which). The receptors here all came from a woman aged 25 to 39 who had recovered from COVID-19.

This chain links TRBV7-9 with TRBJ2-7; TRBD2 agrees at 7 bases. V shed 5 bases, J shed 3 bases, and the junction held 4 bases outside the gene matches. Germline V gene lookup returns CDR1 SEHNR and CDR2 FQNEAQ (reference sequence). This CDR3 comprises 13 residues. CDR3: CASSRDYIYEQYF. The DNA for the CDR3 is TGTGCCAGCAGCCGGGACTACATCTACGAGCAGTACTTC. Drawing the rest from reference TRBV7-9 and TRBJ2-7, the complete variable domain is DTGVSQNPRHKITKRGQNVTFRCDPISEHNRLYWYRQTLGQGPEFLTYFQNEAQLEKSRLLSDRFSAERPKGSFSTLEIQRTEQGDSAMYLCASSRDYIYEQYFGPGTRLTVT.

The chain combines TRBV7-8 with TRBJ1-1; D unresolved. This CDR3 contains 18 residues. Germline CDR1 SGHVS, CDR2 FQNEAQ. V was pared by 1 base and J by 0 bases, with 18 bases between. For the CDR3, the DNA is TGTGCCAGCAGCTTAGGGCCCTGGGCGGGCGGTGTGAACACTGAAGCTTTCTTT. Protein sequence: CASSLGPWAGGVNTEAFF.

This clone was seen only a few times. CDR3 residues: CASSPTDSKGYTF. Written as DNA, the CDR3 is TGTGCCAGCTCACCAACGGACAGCAAAGGCTACACCTTC. V and J are TRBV18 and TRBJ1-2; maybe TRBD1 (6 bases). Germline-derived CDR1 and CDR2 are KGHSH and LQKENI. Trimming took 2 bases from V and 8 from J, leaving 12 bases between them. The CDR3 runs 13 residues.

The chain has TRBV7-8 and TRBJ2-5; D gene ambiguous. The CDR3 is made up of 11 amino acids. Between the trimmed V and J ends, which lost 5 bases and 5 bases, there was a span of 6 bases. Germline V CDR1 and CDR2: SGHVS, FQNEAQ. CDR3 region: CASSPYETQYF. CDR3 sequence (DNA): TGTGCCAGCAGCCCCTACGAGACCCAGTACTTC.

The chain combines TRBV6-2 or TRBV6-3 with TRBJ1-3; D is possibly TRBD1 (6 bases). The germline gives CDR1 MNHEY, CDR2 SVGEGT. The CDR3 runs 19 residues. Trimming stripped 2 bases from V and 0 bases from J, with 20 bases between. The CDR3 sequence: CASSYPPGRGEASGNTIYF. In nucleotides, the CDR3 is TGTGCCAGCAGTTACCCCCCAGGCAGGGGAGAAGCCTCTGGAAACACCATATATTTT.

This chain connects TRBV28 to TRBJ1-2; 11 positions agree with TRBD1. Trimming removed 2 bases from V and 3 bases from J; junction bases left unmatched: 5. The germline gives CDR1 MDHEN, CDR2 SYDVKM. This CDR3 has 16 amino acids. CDR3 residues: CASSLGGQGADYGYTF. The DNA for the CDR3 is TGTGCCAGCAGTTTAGGCGGACAGGGGGCCGACTATGGCTACACCTTC.